The following is a TCR beta chain sequence with its context. The data were taken from a study of blood T cells in healthy people across ages. With a J-beta primer mix and a sample-barcoded 5' primer, a second PCR ran roughly 7 to 11 cycles. TCRdb called the 5' RACE reads again in MiXCR, with one record for every CDR3 protein. Of 800,000 or so distinct CDR3 sequences in the sample, 62% are singletons; the top ten hold about a quarter. What was sequenced was blood. This clonotype was obtained from a man younger than 40 in good health.

The CDR3 sequence is CASRPGQRETQYF. In nucleotides, the CDR3 is TGTGCCAGCAGACCCGGACAGAGAGAGACCCAGTACTTC. This chain connects TRBV5-6 to TRBJ2-5; tentative D call: TRBD1 (6 bases). Germline CDR1 and CDR2: SGHDT and YYEEEE. The CDR3 is 13 residues long. Trimming removed 5 bases from V and 4 bases from J, with 12 bases in between.